This T cell receptor beta chain stems from a study of T-cell memory formation after mild COVID-19. The CDR3 has 17 amino acids. After removal of 4 bases from V and 9 bases from J, the junction contained 16 bases not matched to a gene. General study results and limits: Pre-infection memory showed some responding clones, and this suggested that cross-reactive memory joined.

Points on this clonotype: What it binds is unknown.

TCRdb used MiXCR to reprocess the 5' RACE reads, holding one entry per CDR3 protein. The sample comprises about 360,000 distinct CDR3 sequences, 13% to 15% of which are singletons, and 20% to 25% rests with the top ten. The chain links TRBV12-3 or TRBV12-4 to TRBJ2-1, with TRBD1 matching 9 bases. The source of this sequence is a young man who had mild COVID-19 (a few samples of this study predate the infection). Cell type and time point are not known. The sample taken for sequencing was PBMCs or a T cell subset sorted from them (not recorded which). CDR3 sequence (DNA): TGTGCCAGCAGTTCTCTCGGGACAGGGCCCTTCCTCGGTGAGCAGTTCTTC. Protein product: CASSSLGTGPFLGEQFF.